Presented here are 32 T cell receptor beta chains from one specimen sequenced in a study of T cells in Graves' hyperthyroidism and ophthalmopathy. RNA transcripts were the template for amplifying TCR beta CDR3 regions. First-round RT-PCR of the TCR CDR3 relied on the HTBI primer set. TCRdb reprocessed the multiplex PCR reads with MiXCR, giving one entry per CDR3 protein. The sample lists 500,000 to 600,000 distinct CDR3 sequences, roughly 45% occurring once. The material sequenced was peripheral blood or thyroid tissue (not recorded which). These receptors were collected from an adult woman with Graves' disease, either hyperthyroidism or ophthalmopathy (not recorded which).

This clonotype was seen ten or more times. V usage is TRBV7-2 and J usage is TRBJ1-1; D is uncertain. The V end lost 2 bases, the J end lost 0 bases, and 1 base lay between the germline ends. The CDR3 runs to 12 residues. Germline CDR1 is SGHTA and CDR2 is FQGNSA. CDR3 in DNA: TGTGCCAGCAGCTTAATGAACACTGAAGCTTTCTTT. Its protein is CASSLMNTEAFF.

In its sample, this clonotype was seen a few times. The genes are TRBV2 and TRBJ2-3, with 8 bases fitting TRBD1. The CDR3 spans 15 residues. The germline V gene encodes CDR1 SNHLY and CDR2 FYNNEI. The junction had 5 bases not matched to a gene; V was cut back by 6 bases and J by 0 bases. This CDR3 is CASSLDRVSTDTQYF. DNA of the CDR3: TGTGCCAGCAGCCTGGACAGGGTTAGCACAGATACGCAGTATTTT.

The chain carries TRBV6-4 and TRBJ2-3, with D possibly being TRBD1 (5 bases). Germline values: CDR1 MRHNA, CDR2 SNTAGT. The length of the CDR3 is 14 residues. V was trimmed by 10 bases and J by 2 bases, leaving 16 bases between them. CDR3 sequence (DNA): TGTGCCATTACAATGGGGCCTAACACAGATACGCAGTATTTT. Translation gives CAITMGPNTDTQYF.

The chain has TRBV7-8 and TRBJ2-6, with a tentative D call TRBD2 (6 bases). Trimming shortened V by 5 bases and J by 5 bases, and 7 bases separated the two germline ends. Per germline, CDR1 SGHVS and CDR2 FQNEAQ. The CDR3 loop spans 13 amino acids. The CDR3 sequence: CASSRGRANVLTF. CDR3 coding DNA: TGTGCCAGCAGCCGCGGGAGGGCCAACGTCCTGACTTTC.

This clonotype was seen only a few times. V is TRBV28 and J is TRBJ1-2; D may be TRBD1 (5 bases). V lost 3 bases and J lost 3, with 11 bases in between. Per the germline V gene, CDR1 is MDHEN and CDR2 is SYDVKM. The CDR3 consists of 14 residues. This CDR3 reads CASSFPGNDYGYTF. The CDR3 nucleotides are TGTGCCAGCAGTTTCCCAGGGAACGACTATGGCTACACCTTC.

This clonotype was picked up a small number of times. The chain uses TRBV7-3 and TRBJ2-7, with 7 nucleotides matching TRBD1. Looked up from germline, CDR1 is SGHTA and CDR2 is FQGTGA. This CDR3 has 16 residues. J was trimmed by 4 bases and V by 6 bases; bases with no gene match: 15. Here the CDR3 reads CASSLSGTVPIYEQYF. CDR3 DNA: TGTGCCAGCAGTTTATCCGGGACAGTCCCGATTTACGAGCAGTACTTC.

This clonotype was counted once. The CDR3 DNA sequence: TGTGCCAGCAGCCACCCGGACCGCGGTTCACCCCTCCACTTT. It specifies CASSHPDRGSPLHF. The V call is TRBV7-9, the J call TRBJ1-6, with unresolved D. CDR1 is SEHNR, CDR2 FQNEAQ, per germline (reference sequence). The CDR3 totals 14 residues. The ends were cut back, 5 bases at V and 9 bases at J, with 14 bases in the middle.

This chain joins TRBV7-9 and TRBJ1-5, with 10 bases lining up with TRBD1. Trimming cost V 5 bases and J 0 bases; bases outside gene matches: 7. The CDR3 length is 17 residues. Germline V lookup: CDR1 SEHNR, CDR2 FQNEAQ (reference sequence). This CDR3 reads CASSRTGGIDSNQPQHF. The DNA of the CDR3 is TGTGCCAGCAGCCGGACAGGGGGTATTGATAGCAATCAGCCCCAGCATTTT.

This clonotype was counted only a few times. The gene calls are TRBV20-1 and TRBJ2-2, with 9 bases fitting TRBD2. With 4 bases clipped from V and 3 bases from J, the junction kept 3 bases outside the gene matches. This CDR3 spans 14 amino acids. CDR1 and CDR2 from the germline V gene are DFQATT and SNEGSKA (reference sequence). CDR3 in amino acids: CSANSGSDTGELFF. Here the CDR3 DNA reads TGCAGTGCTAATAGCGGGAGCGACACCGGGGAGCTGTTTTTT.

This clonotype showed up many times. The CDR3 spells CSVWGEFYEQYF. The CDR3, as DNA: TGCAGCGTTTGGGGTGAGTTCTACGAGCAGTACTTC. The genes are TRBV29-1 and TRBJ2-7; D is unclear. Germline CDR1 SQVTM, CDR2 ANQGSEA. This CDR3 comprises 12 residues. V was trimmed by 5 bases and J by 3 bases, leaving 11 bases between them.

This clonotype was detected only a few times. The chain uses TRBV15 and TRBJ2-5, with D tentatively TRBD1 (5 bases). The length of the CDR3 is 13 residues. Trimming shortened V by 5 bases and J by 2 bases, and 9 bases separated the two germline ends. Germline V gene data show CDR1 as LNHNV and CDR2 as YYDKDF (reference sequence). The CDR3 sequence: CATSRRAQETQYF. DNA for the CDR3: TGTGCCACCAGCCGCAGGGCGCAAGAGACCCAGTACTTC.

This clonotype showed up many times. The rearrangement links TRBV29-1 to TRBJ1-1; D not certain. Trimming cost V 4 bases and J 8 bases, with 8 bases left between them. Germline V gene data show CDR1 as SQVTM and CDR2 as ANQGSEA. The CDR3 loop spans 10 amino acids. CDR3 nucleotides: TGCAGCGTTGGCCGGCCAGAAGCTTTCTTT. Translated, it gives CSVGRPEAFF.

This rearrangement joins TRBV6-1 to TRBJ2-6; D remains ambiguous. Germline loops: CDR1 MNHNS, CDR2 SASEGT. The CDR3 extends over 15 amino acids. V lost 3 bases and J lost 2, with 8 bases in between. CDR3 loop: CASSELGTGANVLTF. The CDR3 region has the DNA TGTGCCAGCAGTGAGTTGGGGACTGGGGCCAACGTCCTGACTTTC.

This clonotype was counted at least ten times. V gene TRBV7-2 combines with J gene TRBJ1-4; TRBD1 matches at 7 bases. This CDR3 has 18 residues. The V gene's germline CDR1 is SGHTA and CDR2 FQGNSA. V shed 5 bases, J shed 0 bases, and the junction held 12 bases outside the gene matches. The CDR3 spells CASSRQGGSFATNEKLFF. The CDR3 DNA follows: TGTGCCAGCAGCCGCCAGGGGGGGAGCTTTGCAACTAATGAAAAACTGTTTTTT.

The sample holds a few counts of this clonotype. The chain uses TRBV7-9 and TRBJ2-7; D remains unclear. Trimming removed 1 base at V and 1 base at J, with 14 bases between. CDR1 is SEHNR, CDR2 FQNEAQ, per germline (reference sequence). The length of the CDR3 is 16 residues. Here the CDR3 reads CASSLEGTWGSYEQYF. CDR3 bases: TGTGCCAGCAGCTTAGAGGGAACTTGGGGATCCTACGAGCAGTACTTC.

This chain uses TRBV7-3 with TRBJ2-6, with 9 bases identical to TRBD1. CDR3 length equals 17 residues. Germline V gene sequence: CDR1 SGHTA, CDR2 FQGTGA. With V trimmed by 5 bases and J by 0 bases, 5 bases remained unmatched. The CDR3 nucleotides are TGTGCCAGCAGCCTCCGGGACAGGGACTCTGGGGCCAACGTCCTGACTTTC. Encoded protein: CASSLRDRDSGANVLTF.

The chain has TRBV5-1 and TRBJ2-7; tentatively, D is TRBD2 (6 bases). The J call may be wrong; the DNA end is better matched by TRBJ2-1. The CDR3 contains 16 residues. Germline V gene sequence: CDR1 SGHRS, CDR2 YFSETQ. CDR3 protein: CASTETGTPSYNEQFF. The CDR3 bases are TGCGCCAGCACCGAGACGGGGACTCCCTCCTACAATGAGCAGTTCTTC.

The sample holds many counts of this clonotype. The CDR3 DNA sequence: TGTGCCAGCAGGCGGAGTCCGACCTACGAGCAGTACTTC. This gives the protein CASRRSPTYEQYF. The rearrangement links TRBV7-3 to TRBJ2-7; the D is unclear. The CDR3 loop spans 13 amino acids. Germline V CDR1 and CDR2: SGHTA, FQGTGA. V dropped 6 bases and J dropped 2 bases, with 11 bases sitting between them.

V is TRBV29-1 and J is TRBJ2-7, with D uncertain. V lost 4 bases and J lost 7, with 17 bases in between. CDR3 length: 13 amino acids. In germline, CDR1 is SQVTM, CDR2 ANQGSEA. The CDR3 sequence: CSVVGSNTGEQYF. CDR3 sequence (DNA): TGCAGCGTTGTGGGGTCGAACACCGGGGAGCAGTACTTC.

The chain employs TRBV7-3 and TRBJ1-3; D call uncertain. Germline CDR1 and CDR2: SGHTA and FQGTGA. This CDR3 is 17 amino acids long. V lost 0 bases to trimming and J lost 2 bases, with 14 bases between them. DNA for the CDR3: TGTGCCAGCAGCTTAACGAGGTCCGGCAGGACTGGAAACACCATATATTTT. Encoded protein: CASSLTRSGRTGNTIYF. Based on the CDR3 plus reference TRBV7-3 and TRBJ1-3, the full variable domain is GAGVSQTPSNKVTEKGKYVELRCDPISGHTALYWYRQSLGQGPEFLIYFQGTGAADDSGLPNDRFFAVRPEGSVSTLKIQRTERGDSAVYLCASSLTRSGRTGNTIYFGEGSWLTVV.

This clonotype came up many times. This chain links TRBV7-9 with TRBJ2-5; 16 nucleotides line up with TRBD2. V was pared by 5 bases and J by 4 bases, with 10 bases of the junction left unmatched. CDR1 SEHNR and CDR2 FQNEAQ come from the germline V gene (reference sequence). CDR3 length: 18 residues. The CDR3 loop reads CASSQDPGTSGRGETQYF. The DNA of the CDR3 is TGTGCCAGCAGCCAGGACCCGGGGACTAGCGGGAGGGGAGAGACCCAGTACTTC.

The V call is TRBV5-1, the J call TRBJ1-2; 7 bases line up with TRBD1. From germline, CDR1 is SGHRS and CDR2 YFSETQ. This CDR3 is built from 14 residues. Unmatched junction bases numbered 6, after V lost 0 bases and J lost 7 bases. CDR3: CASSLAWTGFGYTF. The CDR3 region has the DNA TGCGCCAGCAGCTTGGCCTGGACAGGATTTGGCTACACCTTC.

At least ten counts were recorded for this clonotype. CDR3 amino acids: CSVLRGGETQYF. DNA of the CDR3: TGCAGCGTTTTGAGAGGGGGGGAGACCCAGTACTTC. The V and J genes are TRBV29-1 and TRBJ2-5, with D perhaps matching TRBD1 or TRBD2 (6 bases each). Germline loops: CDR1 SQVTM, CDR2 ANQGSEA. Trimming took 5 bases from V and 5 from J, leaving 12 bases between them. This CDR3 region has 12 residues.

Ten or more counts support this clonotype. The J gene is TRBJ1-5, the V gene TRBV2; unclear D gene. V lost 1 base to trimming and J lost 7 bases, with 11 bases between them. This CDR3 is built from 14 residues. Germline V gene data show CDR1 as SNHLY and CDR2 as FYNNEI. CDR3 bases: TGTGCCAGCAGTGAAGGGGGTTTAGTACAGCCCCAGCATTTT. Amino acid sequence: CASSEGGLVQPQHF.

This clonotype was detected only once. Just one base apart from a much larger clone, this may be a read error. The chain employs TRBV6-2 or TRBV6-3 and TRBJ2-5; TRBD2 agrees at 9 bases. V was clipped by 2 bases and J by 5 bases; unmatched bases: 6. The CDR3 extends over 15 amino acids. CDR1 and CDR2 from the germline V gene are MNHEY and SVGEGT. The CDR3 here is CASSYRSGRSETQYF. In DNA form, the CDR3 reads TGTGCCAGCAGTTACAGGAGCGGGAGGTCGGAGACCCAGTACTTC.

At least ten counts were recorded for this clonotype. This CDR3 is CATSPFDIASGANVLTF. CDR3 nucleotide sequence: TGTGCCACCAGCCCTTTTGACATCGCCTCTGGGGCCAACGTCCTGACTTTC. V and J are TRBV24-1 and TRBJ2-6; no definite D call. The CDR3 runs to 17 residues. The germline V gene has CDR1 KGHDR and CDR2 SFDVKD. Trimming removed 7 bases from V and 0 bases from J, with 15 bases in between.

This clonotype occurred many times. The chain uses TRBV7-2 and TRBJ2-7, with D hard to call. The CDR3 sequence is 15 residues long. Trimming removed 1 base from V and 4 bases from J, with 14 bases in between. Per the germline V gene, CDR1 is SGHTA and CDR2 is FQGNSA. The CDR3: CASSLGTDHAYEQYF. The CDR3 DNA is TGTGCCAGCAGCTTAGGGACCGACCACGCGTACGAGCAGTACTTC.

With regard to this clonotype: Just one base apart from a much larger clone, this may be a read error. The chain joins TRBV4-1 to TRBJ1-4, with D possibly being TRBD1 (5 bases). CDR3 length equals 14 residues. Per the germline V gene, CDR1 is MGHRA and CDR2 is YSYEKL. The DNA of the CDR3 is TGCGCCAGCAGCCAGACAGAGCGGAATGAAAAAGTGTTTTTT. Translation: CASSQTERNEKVFF.

This clonotype appeared a few times. The chain has TRBV6-5 and TRBJ2-2; D is possibly TRBD1 or TRBD2 (6 bases each). CDR1 is MNHEY and CDR2 is SVGAGI in the germline V gene. Trimming stripped 6 bases from V and 3 bases from J, with 17 bases between. The CDR3 extends over 16 amino acids. The CDR3 DNA follows: TGTGCCAGCAGGAGGTACTCGAGGGGGGACACCGGGGAGCTGTTTTTT. Translating it yields CASRRYSRGDTGELFF.

This chain links TRBV19 with TRBJ2-7; 8 bases are a match to TRBD1. CDR1 is LNHDA, CDR2 SQIVND, per germline (reference sequence). CDR3 length: 15 residues. V shed 5 bases, J shed 2 bases, and the junction held 8 bases outside the gene matches. The CDR3 region has the DNA TGTGCCAGTAGTTCTTTGCAGGGGGCGGCCTACGAGCAGTACTTC. Translated, it gives CASSSLQGAAYEQYF.

In regard to this clonotype: This CDR3 is missing its conserved last phenylalanine or tryptophan, likely due to a read error. The DNA is left out, because the CDR3 cannot be placed on it with certainty; the CDR3 is given as TCRdb lists it. CDR3 residues: CAISRTSGRDVTY. The chain joins TRBV10-3 to TRBJ1-2. The CDR3 spans 13 amino acids, including both terminal residues. Germline V gene data show CDR1 as ENHRY and CDR2 as SYGVKD.

The table lists this clonotype with a few counts. The chain joins TRBV5-1 to TRBJ2-6; D possibly corresponds to TRBD1 (6 bases). Per the germline V gene, CDR1 is SGHRS and CDR2 is YFSETQ. V lost 4 bases, J lost 4 bases, and 15 bases lay in between. CDR3 size: 16 residues. In DNA form, the CDR3 reads TGCGCCAGCAGCGCGACAGGAGCGTTCGGGGCCAACGTCCTGACTTTC. Residues: CASSATGAFGANVLTF. Together with reference TRBV5-1 and TRBJ2-6, the CDR3 gives the full variable domain: KAGVTQTPRYLIKTRGQQVTLSCSPISGHRSVSWYQQTPGQGLQFLFEYFSETQRNKGNFPGRFSGRQFSNSRSEMNVSTLELGDSALYLCASSATGAFGANVLTFGAGSRLTVL.